These T cell receptor beta chains were read from a single sample in a study of blood T cell repertoires in COVID-19. The method was immunoSEQ multiplex PCR; TCRdb's version includes in-frame clones alone and lacks a portion of them. Altogether approximately 380,000 clones are present, 85% being singletons, with the ten largest covering approximately 3.7%. Sequencing used peripheral blood. These receptors were obtained from a woman aged 18 to 35 with acute or convalescent COVID-19. CDR3s include the opening cysteine and the closing phenylalanine or tryptophan. D genes are given only for firm matches. Some rows mark clone size as missing; the rest say once, few, many or name a class of expanded clone.

V gene: TRBV11-1
D gene: -
J gene: TRBJ1-1
clone size: -
CDR3 DNA: TGTGCCAGCAGCTTAGAACAGGGTCGAGCTTTCTTT
CDR3 protein: CASSLEQGRAFF

V gene: TRBV11-2
D gene: -
J gene: TRBJ1-2
clone size: -
CDR3 DNA: TGTGCCAGCAGCTTGTCCCAGAACTATGGCTACACCTTC
CDR3 protein: CASSLSQNYGYTF

V gene: TRBV18
D gene: -
J gene: TRBJ2-7
clone size: -
CDR3 DNA: TGTGCCAGCTCACCCCTCGAGAGCGCACTCTCCTACGAGCAGTACTTC
CDR3 protein: CASSPLESALSYEQYF

V gene: TRBV30
D gene: TRBD1
J gene: TRBJ2-7
clone size: few
CDR3 DNA: TGTGCCTGGAGTGTACAGGGGGCCTACGAGCAGTACTTC
CDR3 protein: CAWSVQGAYEQYF

V gene: TRBV12-1
D gene: -
J gene: TRBJ1-1
clone size: -
CDR3 DNA: TGTGCCAGCAGCCCTCTGAACACTGAAGCTTTCTTT
CDR3 protein: CASSPLNTEAFF

V gene: TRBV5-6
D gene: TRBD1
J gene: TRBJ2-7
clone size: -
CDR3 DNA: TGTGCCAGCAGCTTTCTCGGGGACAGATCCTTC
CDR3 protein: CASSFLGDRSF

V gene: TRBV30
D gene: -
J gene: TRBJ1-5
clone size: -
CDR3 DNA: TGTGCCTGGAGTGCGGGGGGAGGTAGTCAGCCCCAGCATTTT
CDR3 protein: CAWSAGGGSQPQHF

V gene: TRBV11-1
D gene: -
J gene: TRBJ2-5
clone size: -
CDR3 DNA: TGTGCCAGCAGCAGCAGCGGGCGAATCCAAGAGACCCAGTACTTC
CDR3 protein: CASSSSGRIQETQYF

V gene: TRBV7-6
D gene: -
J gene: TRBJ1-2
clone size: once
CDR3 DNA: TGTGCCAGCAGCGCCAGTGAAGGACGAGGGAACTATGGCTACACCTTC
CDR3 protein: CASSASEGRGNYGYTF

V gene: TRBV2
D gene: TRBD2
J gene: TRBJ2-1
clone size: -
CDR3 DNA: TGTGCCAGCAGCGGCGGGAGGGACCGTACCTACAATGAGCAGTTCTTC
CDR3 protein: CASSGGRDRTYNEQFF

V gene: TRBV7-3
D gene: -
J gene: TRBJ2-7
clone size: -
CDR3 DNA: TGTGCCAGCAGCTTAACGCAGGGGTACGAGCAGTACTTC
CDR3 protein: CASSLTQGYEQYF

V gene: TRBV5-6
D gene: -
J gene: TRBJ2-7
clone size: -
CDR3 DNA: TGTGCCAGCAGCTTGGGGTTGGGACAAGCAGGGGAGCAGTACTTC
CDR3 protein: CASSLGLGQAGEQYF

V gene: TRBV7-3
D gene: -
J gene: TRBJ2-2
clone size: few
CDR3 DNA: TGTGCCAGCAGCCGTAACACCGGGGAGCTGTTTTTT
CDR3 protein: CASSRNTGELFF

V gene: TRBV7-2
D gene: TRBD2
J gene: TRBJ2-2
clone size: -
CDR3 DNA: TGTGCCAGCAGCCTAGGACTAGCGGGAGTGGTCGGGGAGCTGTTTTTT
CDR3 protein: CASSLGLAGVVGELFF

V gene: TRBV10-3
D gene: -
J gene: TRBJ2-7
clone size: once
CDR3 DNA: TGTGCCATCAGTGAGCCGGGGGGCTACTACGAGCAGTACTTC
CDR3 protein: CAISEPGGYYEQYF

V gene: TRBV20-1
D gene: TRBD1
J gene: TRBJ1-4
clone size: -
CDR3 DNA: TGCAGTGCTCGTGGACAGGGAGGAACTAATGAAAAACTGTTTTTT
CDR3 protein: CSARGQGGTNEKLFF

V gene: TRBV11-2
D gene: -
J gene: TRBJ2-2
clone size: -
CDR3 DNA: TGTGCCAGCAGCCTAAATCAGGGTCCAGAGCTGTTTTTT
CDR3 protein: CASSLNQGPELFF

V gene: TRBV13
D gene: -
J gene: TRBJ1-1
clone size: -
CDR3 DNA: TGTGCCAGCAGCTTGAGTATTGCCGGGGATGAAGCTTTCTTT
CDR3 protein: CASSLSIAGDEAFF

V gene: TRBV14
D gene: TRBD1
J gene: TRBJ2-7
clone size: once
CDR3 DNA: TGTGCCAGCAGCCAGACTTGGGACAGATCCTACGAGCAGTACTTC
CDR3 protein: CASSQTWDRSYEQYF

V gene: TRBV18
D gene: -
J gene: TRBJ1-1
clone size: -
CDR3 DNA: TGTGCCAGCACCCCAGGGGCGATGAACACTGAAGCTTTCTTT
CDR3 protein: CASTPGAMNTEAFF

V gene: TRBV7-2
D gene: -
J gene: TRBJ2-1
clone size: -
CDR3 DNA: TGTGCCAGCAGGAACGCGCTGAGCTCCTACAATGAGCAGTTCTTC
CDR3 protein: CASRNALSSYNEQFF

V gene: TRBV6-5
D gene: TRBD1
J gene: TRBJ1-6
clone size: -
CDR3 DNA: TGTGCCAGCCGAATCCAGGGGGTTAATTCACCCCTCCACTTT
CDR3 protein: CASRIQGVNSPLHF

V gene: TRBV30
D gene: TRBD1
J gene: TRBJ2-1
clone size: -
CDR3 DNA: TGTGCCTGGAGCCCCGGGACAGGGGTCAATGAGCAGTTCTTC
CDR3 protein: CAWSPGTGVNEQFF

V gene: TRBV7-9
D gene: TRBD2
J gene: TRBJ2-1
clone size: -
CDR3 DNA: TGTGCCAGCAGCTTAAGTTTAGGAGCGAAGCGGGGGGAATACAATGAGCAGTTCTTC
CDR3 protein: CASSLSLGAKRGEYNEQFF

V gene: TRBV15
D gene: -
J gene: TRBJ1-1
clone size: -
CDR3 DNA: TGTGCCACCAGGAGACGTACAGGGACTGAAGCTTTCTTT
CDR3 protein: CATRRRTGTEAFF

V gene: TRBV6-5
D gene: TRBD2
J gene: TRBJ2-5
clone size: -
CDR3 DNA: TGTGCCAGCAATCCAGCGGGAGGGGAAGAGACCCAGTACTTC
CDR3 protein: CASNPAGGEETQYF

V gene: TRBV11-2
D gene: TRBD1
J gene: TRBJ1-1
clone size: few
CDR3 DNA: TGTGCCAGCAGCCAAACCGGGACAGGGGTACTCTGGAACACTGAAGCTTTCTTT
CDR3 protein: CASSQTGTGVLWNTEAFF

V gene: TRBV27
D gene: TRBD2
J gene: TRBJ2-4
clone size: few
CDR3 DNA: TGTGCCAGCAGGCCACCGGGACTAGTAATGGAGAAAAACATTCAGTACTTC
CDR3 protein: CASRPPGLVMEKNIQYF

V gene: TRBV5-1
D gene: TRBD2
J gene: TRBJ2-1
clone size: few
CDR3 DNA: TGCGCCAGCAGCTTAAGAGCGGGACTCTATGAGCAGTTCTTC
CDR3 protein: CASSLRAGLYEQFF

V gene: TRBV12-5
D gene: -
J gene: TRBJ2-2
clone size: few
CDR3 DNA: TGTGCTAGTGGCAGGGACACCGGGGAGCTGTTTTTT
CDR3 protein: CASGRDTGELFF

V gene: TRBV10-3
D gene: -
J gene: TRBJ1-2
clone size: -
CDR3 DNA: TGTGCCATCGGCGGGGCGGTGGGGGGCTACACCTTC
CDR3 protein: CAIGGAVGGYTF

V gene: TRBV3-1/TRBV3-2
D gene: TRBD1
J gene: TRBJ1-4
clone size: -
CDR3 DNA: TGTGCCAGCAGCTCAGACGGGACAGCAAATAATGAAAAACTGTTTTTT
CDR3 protein: CASSSDGTANNEKLFF

V gene: TRBV7-3
D gene: -
J gene: TRBJ2-3
clone size: -
CDR3 DNA: TGTGCCAGCAGCTTAAGCAGCCAGGGAAGCACAGATACGCAGTATTTT
CDR3 protein: CASSLSSQGSTDTQYF

V gene: TRBV6-6
D gene: -
J gene: TRBJ1-2
clone size: -
CDR3 DNA: TGTGCCAGCAGTTCCAGGGATGGGGATCGGGGCTACACCTTC
CDR3 protein: CASSSRDGDRGYTF

V gene: TRBV28
D gene: -
J gene: TRBJ1-6
clone size: -
CDR3 DNA: TGTGCCAGCAGTTCCAGGGGAGGGAGGGATTCACCCCTCCACTTT
CDR3 protein: CASSSRGGRDSPLHF

V gene: TRBV7-2
D gene: -
J gene: TRBJ2-7
clone size: -
CDR3 DNA: TGTGCCAGCAGCTTAGGGCAGGGCCGCGAGCAGTACTTC
CDR3 protein: CASSLGQGREQYF

V gene: TRBV7-9
D gene: -
J gene: TRBJ2-5
clone size: -
CDR3 DNA: TGTGCCAGCAGCTTAGCGGCGGGGATGGAGACCCAGTACTTC
CDR3 protein: CASSLAAGMETQYF

V gene: TRBV28
D gene: TRBD2
J gene: TRBJ2-7
clone size: -
CDR3 DNA: TGTGCCAGCTTTAGGGGAGGGCCCTCCTACGAGCAGTACTTC
CDR3 protein: CASFRGGPSYEQYF

V gene: TRBV6-5
D gene: -
J gene: TRBJ2-1
clone size: -
CDR3 DNA: TGTGCCAGCAGTTACGGGCCACTCTCCTACAATGAGCAGTTCTTC
CDR3 protein: CASSYGPLSYNEQFF

V gene: TRBV5-1
D gene: TRBD2
J gene: TRBJ2-3
clone size: -
CDR3 DNA: TGCGCCAGCAGCCGTGCGGGCCCTAGCGGGGGCACAGATACGCAGTATTTT
CDR3 protein: CASSRAGPSGGTDTQYF

V gene: TRBV14
D gene: -
J gene: TRBJ1-6
clone size: -
CDR3 DNA: TGTGCCAGCAGCCCAGGACTTTATTCACCCCTCCACTTT
CDR3 protein: CASSPGLYSPLHF

V gene: TRBV27
D gene: -
J gene: TRBJ2-1
clone size: -
CDR3 DNA: TGTGCCAGCAGTTCCACAGGGAGCAATGAGCAGTTCTTC
CDR3 protein: CASSSTGSNEQFF

V gene: TRBV6-5
D gene: -
J gene: TRBJ2-5
clone size: -
CDR3 DNA: TGTGCCAGCAGTTACAGTAGACGCAGGGGAGAGACCCAGTACTTC
CDR3 protein: CASSYSRRRGETQYF